One T cell receptor beta chain is described in this entry. TCRdb independently ran MiXCR on the RACE reads; one entry per CDR3 protein. The table includes about 98,000 distinct CDR3 sequences, 10% to 11% detected once. Time point of the sample: pre-sensitization, week 0. As for treatment: therapeutic diphenylcyclopropenone sensitization with weekly scalp DPC. The data belong to a study of human T cells and chemical hapten exposure. Germline V lookup: CDR1 SGDLS, CDR2 YYNGEE. With 0 bases removed from V and 6 bases from J, the gap between germline ends came to 16 bases. There are 15 residues in the CDR3.

The material sequenced was whole blood, taken in connection with sensitization to the hapten diphenylcyclopropenone (DPC). The sequence was collected from a woman aged 55 to 70 with alopecia areata. Some clones in this sample may be carry-over from other donors' samples. V usage is TRBV9 and J usage is TRBJ2-7, with D uncertain. CDR3 DNA: TGTGCCAGCAGCGTAGCGGACGCCGAGTGGAGCGAGCAGTACTTC. As protein: CASSVADAEWSEQYF.